The present entry profiles one TCR beta chain with its context. The data are from a study of T-cell memory formation after mild COVID-19. From the 5' RACE reads, TCRdb called clonotypes with MiXCR, one entry per CDR3 protein. The table shows just under 350,000 distinct CDR3 sequences, with over 10% occurring only once. V was trimmed by 3 bases and J by 2 bases, leaving 10 bases between them. The length of the CDR3 is 14 residues. Germline assignment: CDR1 SEHNR and CDR2 FQNEAQ (reference sequence). The sample taken for sequencing was PBMCs or a T cell subset sorted from them (not recorded which). The rearrangement links TRBV7-9 to TRBJ2-5, with D unresolved. The sequence was obtained from a man younger than 35 who had mild COVID-19 (a few samples of this study predate the infection). Cell type and time point are not known. The CDR3 loop is CASSFPSRQETQYF. The CDR3 nucleotides read TGTGCCAGCAGCTTCCCTTCGAGGCAAGAGACCCAGTACTTC. The variable domain in full, completed from reference TRBV7-9 and TRBJ2-5, reads DTGVSQNPRHKITKRGQNVTFRCDPISEHNRLYWYRQTLGQGPEFLTYFQNEAQLEKSRLLSDRFSAERPKGSFSTLEIQRTEQGDSAMYLCASSFPSRQETQYFGPGTRLLVL.